Below, one T cell receptor beta chain is given with its context. What it binds is not known. The data originate from a study of OX40 agonist ivuxolimab in advanced cancers. Overall study context: Participants averaged 60 years of age (range about 23 to 79) and were over 75% male. Notes on the study in general: With doses of 0.1-3.0 mg/kg, partial responders showed among the lowest clonal expansion.

Profiled with immunoSEQ multiplex PCR; TCRdb holds only in-frame clones, not every one. The sample includes more than 55,000 clones, over 75% of them seen just once. This CDR3 is 14 amino acids long. V shed 0 bases and J shed 1 base, with 6 bases lying between them. In germline, CDR1 is MNHNS, CDR2 SASEGT. The V call is TRBV6-1, the J call TRBJ2-5; no clear D gene. The input for sequencing was CD4+ or CD8+ T cells sorted from blood, taken in a trial of the OX40 agonist ivuxolimab. The TCR was taken from an adult with an advanced solid tumor such as melanoma, head and neck, liver or kidney cancer. CDR3 in amino acids: CASSEAWGQETQYF. CDR3 in DNA: TGTGCCAGCAGTGAAGCTTGGGGCCAAGAGACCCAGTACTTC.